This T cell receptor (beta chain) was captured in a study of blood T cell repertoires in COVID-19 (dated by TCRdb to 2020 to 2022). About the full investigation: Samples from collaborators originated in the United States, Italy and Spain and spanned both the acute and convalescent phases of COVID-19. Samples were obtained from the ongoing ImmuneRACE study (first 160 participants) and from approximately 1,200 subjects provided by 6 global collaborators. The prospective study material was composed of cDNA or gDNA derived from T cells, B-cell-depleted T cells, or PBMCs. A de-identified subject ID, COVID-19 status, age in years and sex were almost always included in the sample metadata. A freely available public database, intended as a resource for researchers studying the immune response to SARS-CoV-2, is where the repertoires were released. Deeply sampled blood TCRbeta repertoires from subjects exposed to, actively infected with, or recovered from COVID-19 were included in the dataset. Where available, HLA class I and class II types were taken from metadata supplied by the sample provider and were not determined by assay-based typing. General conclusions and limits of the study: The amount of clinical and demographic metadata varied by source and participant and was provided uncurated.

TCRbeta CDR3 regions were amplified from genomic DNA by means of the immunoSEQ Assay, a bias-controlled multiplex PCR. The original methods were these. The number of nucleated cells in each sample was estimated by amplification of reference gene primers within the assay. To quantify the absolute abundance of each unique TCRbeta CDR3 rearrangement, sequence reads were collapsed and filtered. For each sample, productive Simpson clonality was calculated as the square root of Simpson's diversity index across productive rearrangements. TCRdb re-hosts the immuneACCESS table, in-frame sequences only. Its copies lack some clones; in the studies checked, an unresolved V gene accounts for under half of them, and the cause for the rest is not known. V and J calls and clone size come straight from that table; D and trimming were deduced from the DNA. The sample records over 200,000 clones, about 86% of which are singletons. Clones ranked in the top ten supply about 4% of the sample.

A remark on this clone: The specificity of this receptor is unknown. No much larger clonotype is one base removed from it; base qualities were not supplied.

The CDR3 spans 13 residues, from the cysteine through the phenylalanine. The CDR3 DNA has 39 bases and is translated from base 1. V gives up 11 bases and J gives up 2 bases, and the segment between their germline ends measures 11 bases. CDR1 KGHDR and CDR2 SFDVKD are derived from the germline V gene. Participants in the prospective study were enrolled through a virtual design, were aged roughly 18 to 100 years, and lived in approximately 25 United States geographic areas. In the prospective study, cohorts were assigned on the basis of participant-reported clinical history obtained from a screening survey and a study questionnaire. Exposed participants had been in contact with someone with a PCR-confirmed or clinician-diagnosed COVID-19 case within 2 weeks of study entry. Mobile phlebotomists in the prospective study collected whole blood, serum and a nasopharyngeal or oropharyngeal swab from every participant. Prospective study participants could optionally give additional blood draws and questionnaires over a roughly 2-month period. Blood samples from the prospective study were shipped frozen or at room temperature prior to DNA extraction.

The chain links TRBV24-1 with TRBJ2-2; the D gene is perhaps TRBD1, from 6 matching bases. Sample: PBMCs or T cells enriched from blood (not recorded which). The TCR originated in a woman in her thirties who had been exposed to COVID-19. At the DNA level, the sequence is TGTGCCAGCTCCGGGACAAACACCGGGGAGCTGTTTTTT. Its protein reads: CASSGTNTGELFF.